This passage covers 25 T cell receptor beta chains from one sample sequenced in a study of blood T cells in healthy people across ages. Primers used in a second PCR of about 7 to 12 cycles were a sample-barcoded 5' primer and a J-beta primer mix. MiXCR was run by TCRdb on the 5' RACE reads, yielding one entry per CDR3 protein. The table lists hundreds of thousands of distinct CDR3 sequences, under 30% of them singletons, with approximately 14% in the top ten. Material for sequencing was blood. The source is a woman of 80 years or more in good health.

This clonotype was observed a few times. This rearrangement joins TRBV27 to TRBJ1-6, with D perhaps TRBD1 (5 bases). The V end was cut by 5 bases, the J end by 10 bases, with 18 bases between. CDR3 length equals 15 residues. The V gene's germline CDR1 is MNHEY and CDR2 SMNVEV (reference sequence). The CDR3 region has the DNA TGTGCCAGCAGTGAGGCGGGGGGGTTTGGGTCACCCCTCCACTTT. This codes for CASSEAGGFGSPLHF.

This clonotype was counted a few times. A much larger clonotype is one base distant, so this may be a read error. The V and J genes are TRBV24-1 and TRBJ2-7; D possibly uses TRBD1 or TRBD2 (5 bases each). CDR3 length: 15 amino acids. Germline assignment: CDR1 KGHDR and CDR2 SFDVKD. The CDR3 coding sequence is TGTGCCGCCAGTGACCCTTCGGGGCGCCCCTACGAGCAGTACTTC. Translating it yields CAASDPSGRPYEQYF.

This clonotype turned up a few times. The chain combines TRBV14 with TRBJ2-6; D not resolved. CDR1 and CDR2 from the germline V gene are SGHDN and FVKESK. This CDR3 has 12 residues. Trimming stripped 4 bases from V and 8 bases from J, with 6 bases between. The chain's CDR3 is CASSLPTNVLTF. In DNA, the CDR3 is TGTGCCAGCAGCCTACCCACCAACGTCCTGACTTTC.

This clonotype has at least ten counts. The chain uses TRBV24-1 and TRBJ2-3, with 7 nucleotides matching TRBD2. Germline V CDR1 and CDR2: KGHDR, SFDVKD. The CDR3 consists of 21 residues. Trimming cost V 1 base and J 3 bases; bases outside gene matches: 21. The CDR3 DNA follows: TGTGCCACCAGTGATTTCGTCAGGGCTACTCAAGCGGGGACGGGGACAGATACGCAGTATTTT. It codes for CATSDFVRATQAGTGTDTQYF.

In this sample, this clonotype turned up a few times. Possible read error: a much larger clone is one base away. The gene calls are TRBV9 and TRBJ2-7, with D perhaps being TRBD1 or TRBD2 (6 bases each). There are 16 residues in the CDR3. V was clipped by 0 bases and J by 10 bases, with 23 bases between them. Germline CDR1 is SGDLS and CDR2 is YYNGEE. The CDR3 region is CASSVDGGRLQEAQYF. The CDR3 nucleotides are TGTGCCAGCAGCGTAGACGGGGGCCGACTCCAAGAGGCCCAGTACTTC.

Worth noting for this clonotype: With a much larger clone just one base away, this may be a read error. This chain connects TRBV29-1 to TRBJ2-5, with TRBD2 as a possible D gene (7 bases). The CDR3 spans 14 residues. Trimming took off 6 bases at V and 11 bases at J, with 25 bases between the two ends. Looked up from germline, CDR1 is SQVTM and CDR2 is ANQGSEA. The CDR3 DNA reads as TGCAGCGTCTACGACACGGGGGGCTACAATGAGCAGTACTTC. Its protein product is CSVYDTGGYNEQYF.

This clonotype turned up a few times. The V and J genes are TRBV30 and TRBJ1-6, with a possible D match to TRBD1 (6 bases). Germline V gene data show CDR1 as GTSNPN and CDR2 as SVGIG (reference sequence). The CDR3 consists of 13 residues. The V end lost 8 bases, the J end lost 9 bases, and 17 bases lay between the germline ends. For the CDR3, the DNA is TGTGCCGCAGAGCAGGGGCGGGGTTCACCCCTCCACTTT. Its protein product is CAAEQGRGSPLHF.

This clonotype was counted between two and nine times. The rearrangement links TRBV20-1 to TRBJ1-5; 7 bases line up with TRBD1. V shed 6 bases and J 5 bases; nucleotides not matched to a gene: 7. This CDR3 comprises 13 residues. Germline V gene data show CDR1 as DFQATT and CDR2 as SNEGSKA (reference sequence). The CDR3 spells CSAGQGVYQPQHF. The CDR3 nucleotides read TGCAGTGCAGGCCAGGGGGTCTATCAGCCCCAGCATTTT.

This clonotype came up a few times. A much larger clone is a single base away; this may be a read error. V usage is TRBV12-3 or TRBV12-4 and J usage is TRBJ2-1, with TRBD2 as a possible D gene (7 bases). The J call is doubtful: the DNA matches TRBJ2-7 better. The CDR3 runs 16 residues. As DNA, the CDR3 is TGTGCCAGCAGACCCGGAAGGGGGGGGGGATACAATGAGCAGTACTTC. Translating it yields CASRPGRGGGYNEQYF.

The chain recombines TRBV5-1 with TRBJ2-2; a possible D gene is TRBD1 (6 bases). The CDR3 extends over 15 amino acids. The germline V gene has CDR1 SGHRS and CDR2 YFSETQ. Trimming stripped 5 bases from V and 4 bases from J, with 15 bases between. The DNA of the CDR3 is TGCGCCAGCAGACCATCCGAGGGGGTCACCGGGGAGCTGTTTTTT. Translating it yields CASRPSEGVTGELFF.

The chain combines TRBV9 with TRBJ2-7, with 8 bases identical to TRBD1. CDR1 and CDR2 from the germline V gene are SGDLS and YYNGEE. This CDR3 spans 15 amino acids. After removal of 0 bases from V and 3 bases from J, the junction contained 5 bases not matched to a gene. CDR3 protein: CASSVEPGGSYEQYF. The DNA for the CDR3 is TGTGCCAGCAGCGTAGAACCAGGGGGCAGCTACGAGCAGTACTTC.

The table lists this clonotype with a few counts. Germline and junction disagree at one end, which may indicate a read error. This sequence joins TRBV9 and TRBJ2-1; TRBD2 agrees at 10 bases. The CDR3 contains 15 residues. Germline-derived CDR1 and CDR2 are SGDLS and YYNGEE. The CDR3: CASSVGLAGENEQFF. The CDR3 nucleotides read TGTGCCAGTAGCGTAGGGCTAGCGGGGGAAAATGAGCAGTTCTTC.

This clonotype was counted between two and nine times. V usage is TRBV6-6 and J usage is TRBJ1-1; D is possibly TRBD1 (6 bases). The CDR3 contains 14 residues. V lost 2 bases, J lost 0 bases, and 7 bases lay in between. Germline CDR1 is MNHNY and CDR2 is SVGAGI (reference sequence). The CDR3 DNA is TGTGCCAGCAGTTACGGGACAATGAACACTGAAGCTTTCTTT. Protein product: CASSYGTMNTEAFF.

J is TRBJ2-5 and V is TRBV27, with D possibly TRBD2 on 6 matching bases. Trimming pared 3 bases from V and 11 bases from J, leaving 19 bases between. This CDR3 contains 14 residues. CDR1 and CDR2 (germline): MNHEY, SMNVEV (reference sequence). The CDR3 DNA sequence: TGTGCCAGCAGTTTGAATAGGCGGGGAAATGAGCAGTACTTC. It encodes CASSLNRRGNEQYF.

The chain links TRBV18 to TRBJ2-7; D uncertain. CDR1 is KGHSH, CDR2 LQKENI, per germline. The CDR3 runs 14 residues. Trimming removed 3 bases at V and 7 bases at J, with 16 bases between. The chain's CDR3 is CASSPPSVGWEQYV. CDR3 DNA sequence: TGTGCCAGCTCACCCCCCTCGGTGGGTTGGGAGCAGTACGTC.

J is TRBJ1-1 and V is TRBV27; D possibly corresponds to TRBD1 (5 bases). This CDR3 is built from 16 residues. Germline-derived CDR1 and CDR2 are MNHEY and SMNVEV (reference sequence). Between the trimmed V and J ends, which lost 0 bases and 3 bases, there was a span of 14 bases. The CDR3 DNA reads TGTGCCAGCAGTTTATCCCCCCCGGGGGGGGACACTGAAGCTTTCTTT. Translating it yields CASSLSPPGGDTEAFF.

Ten or more counts support this clonotype. This chain links TRBV20-1 with TRBJ2-1; 9 bases are a match to TRBD1. CDR3 length equals 12 residues. The V gene end was trimmed by 7 bases and the J gene end by 4 bases; junction bases not matched to a gene: 2. Germline V CDR1 and CDR2: DFQATT, SNEGSKA (reference sequence). CDR3 amino acids: CSGDRAYNEQFF. The CDR3 nucleotides are TGCAGTGGGGACAGGGCATACAATGAGCAGTTCTTC.

The chain has TRBV4-1 and TRBJ1-2; 8 bases are shared with TRBD1. The trim removed 2 bases at V and 8 bases at J, leaving 7 bases unmatched. The germline V gene has CDR1 MGHRA and CDR2 YSYEKL. This CDR3 contains 14 residues. CDR3 protein: CASSQLSGGSGYTF. The CDR3 coding sequence is TGCGCCAGCAGCCAATTATCAGGGGGCTCAGGCTACACCTTC.

This clonotype occurred many times. This rearrangement joins TRBV7-2 to TRBJ2-3; 8 bases map to TRBD1. Germline CDR1 reads SGHTA; CDR2 reads FQGNSA. The CDR3 runs 14 residues. The V segment lost 3 bases and the J segment 6 bases; nucleotides outside the gene matches: 5. The CDR3 sequence: CASSFRDRKDTQYF. DNA for the CDR3: TGTGCCAGCAGCTTCCGGGACAGGAAGGATACGCAGTATTTT.

This clonotype was counted many times. A much larger clone differs by one base, so this may be a read error. This chain links TRBV20-1 with TRBJ2-1, with D tentatively TRBD1 or TRBD2 (6 bases each). The DNA end favors TRBJ2-7, so the J call may be wrong. Per the germline V gene, CDR1 is DFQATT and CDR2 is SNEGSKA (reference sequence). The CDR3 extends over 14 amino acids. The CDR3 sequence: CSATPGGAYNEQYF. DNA for the CDR3: TGCAGTGCCACCCCCGGGGGCGCCTACAATGAGCAGTACTTC.

This clonotype was observed many times. The genes are TRBV15 and TRBJ2-7; TRBD1 matches at 7 bases. The CDR3 sequence is 14 residues long. Losses at the gene ends were 3 bases for V and 6 bases for J; bases not matched to a gene: 8. In germline, CDR1 is LNHNV, CDR2 YYDKDF (reference sequence). The CDR3 loop reads CATSSRTTGAEQYF. CDR3 DNA sequence: TGTGCCACCAGCAGCCGCACAACAGGGGCCGAGCAGTACTTC.

In its sample, this clonotype was seen once. The J gene is TRBJ2-3, the V gene TRBV5-1, with D possibly matching TRBD2 (5 bases). The CDR3 loop spans 15 amino acids. Germline V gene data show CDR1 as SGHRS and CDR2 as YFSETQ. Trimming cost V 5 bases and J 2 bases, with 15 bases left between them. CDR3 bases: TGCGCCAGCAGTCACGGCGGTAGCGCCACAGATACGCAGTATTTT. It translates to CASSHGGSATDTQYF.

Ten or more counts support this clonotype. This chain links TRBV15 with TRBJ2-5; D gene unclear. Germline V gene lookup returns CDR1 LNHNV and CDR2 YYDKDF (reference sequence). V was trimmed by 0 bases and J by 8 bases, leaving 7 bases between them. This CDR3 spans 12 amino acids. CDR3 protein: CATSRDIGTQYF. The CDR3 DNA follows: TGTGCCACCAGCAGAGATATCGGTACCCAGTACTTC.

This clonotype has a count of ten or more. The chain has TRBV21-1 and TRBJ2-7; no check of the table's D call, TRBD2, against the DNA was made. TRBV21-1 is a pseudogene. The CDR3 contains 16 residues. The CDR3 sequence is CASSKGTSGLTYEQYF. DNA of the CDR3: TGTGCCAGCAGCAAAGGAACTAGCGGGCTTACCTACGAGCAGTACTTC.

This clonotype occurred once. This may be a read error: a much more frequent sequence differs by one nucleotide. The CDR3 sequence: CAFRRREYEQFF. The CDR3 DNA sequence: TGTGCCTTCCGGCGGAGGGAATACGAGCAGTTCTTC. The genes are TRBV30 and TRBJ2-1, with D possibly matching TRBD2 (6 bases). CDR1 GTSNPN and CDR2 SVGIG come from the germline V gene (reference sequence). Trimming removed 7 bases at V and 10 bases at J, with 17 bases between. CDR3 size: 12 residues. Complete variable domain (other parts from reference TRBV30 and TRBJ2-1): SQTIHQWPATLVQPVGSPLSLECTVEGTSNPNLYWYRQAAGRGLQLLFYSVGIGQISSEVPQNLSASRPQDRQFILSSKKLLLSDSGFYLCAFRRREYEQFFGPGTRLTVL.